This TCR beta chain was recovered during a study of cytomegalovirus exposure and HLA in healthy donors. Study findings and constraints: In a later analysis, specific HLA alleles were associated with around 17,000 TCR beta sequences at a 0.05 false discovery rate. TCR association rates varied by HLA locus in a later analysis, with DRB1 highest and HLA-C lowest. Researchers reported in a later analysis that a missense DCLRE1C variant was tied to TCR beta V- and J-gene trimming.

Primers for the PCR totalled 60 Vbeta and 13 Jbeta. The assay was immunoSEQ multiplex PCR, and TCRdb's table has in-frame clones only and misses some. The sample has about 89,000 clones; approximately 9% are singletons. The CDR3 totals 16 residues. Per the germline V gene, CDR1 is SGHRS and CDR2 is YFSETQ. V shed 0 bases and J 3 bases; nucleotides not matched to a gene: 9. This clone appeared a few times. Antigen: not known. Sample: PBMCs. The chain couples TRBV5-1 to TRBJ2-7, with 7 bases that match TRBD2. This TCR came from a man aged 45 to 65 in good health and CMV-seropositive. The CDR3 spells CASSLVASGSSYEQYF. CDR3 bases: TGCGCCAGCAGCTTGGTGGCTAGCGGTTCGAGCTACGAGCAGTACTTC. The full variable domain, its missing parts supplied by reference TRBV5-1 and TRBJ2-7, is KAGVTQTPRYLIKTRGQQVTLSCSPISGHRSVSWYQQTPGQGLQFLFEYFSETQRNKGNFPGRFSGRQFSNSRSEMNVSTLELGDSALYLCASSLVASGSSYEQYFGPGTRLTVT.